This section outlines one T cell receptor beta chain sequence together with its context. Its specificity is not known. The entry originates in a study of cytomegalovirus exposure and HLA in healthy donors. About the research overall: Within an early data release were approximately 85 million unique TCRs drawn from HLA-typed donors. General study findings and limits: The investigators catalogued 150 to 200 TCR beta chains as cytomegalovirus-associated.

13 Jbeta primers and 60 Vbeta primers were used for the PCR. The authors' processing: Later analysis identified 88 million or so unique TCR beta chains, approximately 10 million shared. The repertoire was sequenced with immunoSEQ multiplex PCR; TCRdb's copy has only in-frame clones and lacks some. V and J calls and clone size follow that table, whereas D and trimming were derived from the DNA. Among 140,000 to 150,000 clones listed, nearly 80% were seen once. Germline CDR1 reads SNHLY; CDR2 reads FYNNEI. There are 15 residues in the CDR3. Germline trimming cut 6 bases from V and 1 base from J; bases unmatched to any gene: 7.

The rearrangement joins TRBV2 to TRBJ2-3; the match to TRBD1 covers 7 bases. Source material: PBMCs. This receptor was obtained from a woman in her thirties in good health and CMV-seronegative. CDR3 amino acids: CASSSTGVGTDTQYF. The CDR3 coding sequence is TGTGCCAGCAGCTCCACAGGGGTGGGCACAGATACGCAGTATTTT.